This T cell receptor (beta chain) was sequenced for a study of technical replicates of blood from several donors. The V gene end was trimmed by 9 bases and the J gene end by 4 bases; junction bases not matched to a gene: 13. This CDR3 contains 16 residues. Germline CDR1 ENHRY, CDR2 SYGVKD. Only in-frame clones appear in the TCRdb table, and some are missing; sequencing was by immunoSEQ multiplex PCR. This table has about 75,000 clones, around 97% appearing once. The sequenced sample was T cells isolated from PBMCs. This receptor was identified in a human donor in good health. The chain is built from TRBV10-3 and TRBJ2-1, with 9 bases aligning to TRBD1. The chain's CDR3 is CAITPGQGGPYNEQFF. Here the CDR3 DNA reads TGTGCCATAACCCCGGGACAGGGAGGCCCTTACAATGAGCAGTTCTTC.